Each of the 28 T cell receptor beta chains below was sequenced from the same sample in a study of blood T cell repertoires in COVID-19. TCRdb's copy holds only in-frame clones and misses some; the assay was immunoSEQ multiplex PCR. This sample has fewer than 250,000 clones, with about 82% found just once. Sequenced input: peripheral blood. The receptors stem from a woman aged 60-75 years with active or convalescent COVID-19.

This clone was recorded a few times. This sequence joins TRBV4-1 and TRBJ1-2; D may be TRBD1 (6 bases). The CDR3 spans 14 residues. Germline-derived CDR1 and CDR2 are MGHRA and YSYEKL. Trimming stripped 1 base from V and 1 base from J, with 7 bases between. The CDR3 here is CASSQVRGNYGYTF. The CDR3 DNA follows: TGCGCCAGCAGCCAAGTCAGGGGTAACTATGGCTACACCTTC.

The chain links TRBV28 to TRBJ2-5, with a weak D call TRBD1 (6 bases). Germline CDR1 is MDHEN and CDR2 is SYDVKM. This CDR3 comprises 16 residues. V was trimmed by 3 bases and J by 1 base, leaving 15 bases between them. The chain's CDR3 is CASSFQQGLTQETQYF. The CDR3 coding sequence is TGTGCCAGCAGTTTCCAACAGGGTCTTACCCAAGAGACCCAGTACTTC.

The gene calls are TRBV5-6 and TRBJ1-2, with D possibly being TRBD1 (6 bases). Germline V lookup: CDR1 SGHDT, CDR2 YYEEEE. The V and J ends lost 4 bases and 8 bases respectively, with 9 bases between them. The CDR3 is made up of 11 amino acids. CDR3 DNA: TGTGCCAGCAGCAAACAGGGAGGCTACACCTTC. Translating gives CASSKQGGYTF.

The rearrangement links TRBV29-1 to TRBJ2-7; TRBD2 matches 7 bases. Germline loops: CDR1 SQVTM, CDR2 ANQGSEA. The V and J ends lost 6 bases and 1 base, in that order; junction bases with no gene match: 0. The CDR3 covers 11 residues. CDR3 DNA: TGCAGCGTGGGACTATCCTACGAGCAGTACTTC. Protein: CSVGLSYEQYF.

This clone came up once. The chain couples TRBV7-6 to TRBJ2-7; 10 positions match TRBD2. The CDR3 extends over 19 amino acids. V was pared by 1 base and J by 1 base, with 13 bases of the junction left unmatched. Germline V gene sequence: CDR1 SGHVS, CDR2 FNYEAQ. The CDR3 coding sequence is TGTGCCAGCAGCTTAGGAGGGGTTCACCTAGCGGGAGTTTCCTACGAGCAGTACTTC. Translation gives CASSLGGVHLAGVSYEQYF.

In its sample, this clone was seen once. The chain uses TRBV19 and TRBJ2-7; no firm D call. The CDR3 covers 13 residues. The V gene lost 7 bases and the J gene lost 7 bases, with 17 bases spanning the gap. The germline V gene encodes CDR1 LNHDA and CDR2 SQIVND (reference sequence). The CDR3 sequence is CASKATVGQEQYF. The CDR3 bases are TGTGCCAGTAAAGCAACAGTGGGTCAAGAGCAGTACTTC.

CDR3 nucleotide sequence: TGTGCCAGTAGATCGGTAGCGGGGGGCCAAGAGACCCAGTACTTC. It specifies CASRSVAGGQETQYF. The chain employs TRBV19 and TRBJ2-5, with 10 nucleotides matching TRBD2. The CDR3 is 15 amino acids. Per the germline V gene, CDR1 is LNHDA and CDR2 is SQIVND (reference sequence). V was pared by 6 bases and J by 1 base, with 5 bases of the junction left unmatched.

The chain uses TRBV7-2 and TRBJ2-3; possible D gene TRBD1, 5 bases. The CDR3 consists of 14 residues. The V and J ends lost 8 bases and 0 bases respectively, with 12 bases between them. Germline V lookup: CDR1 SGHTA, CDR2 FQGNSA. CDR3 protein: CASGSGLSTDTQYF. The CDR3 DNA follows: TGTGCCAGCGGTTCAGGGCTGAGCACAGATACGCAGTATTTT.

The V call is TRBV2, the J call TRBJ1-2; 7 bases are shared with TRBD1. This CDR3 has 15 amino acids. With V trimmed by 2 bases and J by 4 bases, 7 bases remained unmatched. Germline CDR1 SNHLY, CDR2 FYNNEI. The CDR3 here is CASSESRGAGYGYTF. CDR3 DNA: TGTGCCAGCAGTGAAAGCAGGGGGGCTGGCTATGGCTACACCTTC.

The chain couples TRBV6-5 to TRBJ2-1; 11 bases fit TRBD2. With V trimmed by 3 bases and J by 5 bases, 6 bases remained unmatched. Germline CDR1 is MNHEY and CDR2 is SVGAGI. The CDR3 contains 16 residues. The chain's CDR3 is CASSYFSGRANNEQFF. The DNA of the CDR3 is TGTGCCAGCAGTTATTTTAGCGGGAGGGCCAACAATGAGCAGTTCTTC.

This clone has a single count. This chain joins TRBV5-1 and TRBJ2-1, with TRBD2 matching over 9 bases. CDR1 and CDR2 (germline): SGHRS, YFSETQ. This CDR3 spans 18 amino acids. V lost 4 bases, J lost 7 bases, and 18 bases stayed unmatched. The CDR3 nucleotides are TGCGCCAGCAGCGCAGCCCTACTGACTCTAGCGGGAACAAATGAGCAGTTCTTC. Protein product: CASSAALLTLAGTNEQFF.

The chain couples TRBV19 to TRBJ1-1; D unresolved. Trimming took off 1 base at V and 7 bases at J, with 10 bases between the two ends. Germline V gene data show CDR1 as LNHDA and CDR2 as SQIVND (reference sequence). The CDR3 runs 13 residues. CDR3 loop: CASSIGGMSEAFF. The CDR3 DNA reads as TGTGCCAGTAGTATAGGAGGAATGAGTGAAGCTTTCTTT. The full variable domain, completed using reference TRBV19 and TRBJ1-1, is DGGITQSPKYLFRKEGQNVTLSCEQNLNHDAMYWYRQDPGQGLRLIYYSQIVNDFQKGDIAEGYSVSREKKESFPLTVTSAQKNPTAFYLCASSIGGMSEAFFGQGTRLTVV.

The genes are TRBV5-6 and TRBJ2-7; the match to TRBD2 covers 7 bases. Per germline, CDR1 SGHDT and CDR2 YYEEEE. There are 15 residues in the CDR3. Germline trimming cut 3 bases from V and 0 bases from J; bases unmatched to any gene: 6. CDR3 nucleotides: TGTGCCAGCAGCTCGCTACTAGCGCGCTCCTACGAGCAGTACTTC. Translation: CASSSLLARSYEQYF. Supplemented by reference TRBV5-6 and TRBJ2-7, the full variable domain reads DAGVTQSPTHLIKTRGQQVTLRCSPKSGHDTVSWYQQALGQGPQFIFQYYEEEERQRGNFPDRFSGHQFPNYSSELNVNALLLGDSALYLCASSSLLARSYEQYFGPGTRLTVT.

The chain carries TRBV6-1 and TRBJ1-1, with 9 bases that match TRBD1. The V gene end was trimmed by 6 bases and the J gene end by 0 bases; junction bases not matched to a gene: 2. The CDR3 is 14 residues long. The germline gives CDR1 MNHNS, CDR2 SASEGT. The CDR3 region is CASSRQGVNTEAFF. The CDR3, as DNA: TGTGCCAGCAGCCGACAGGGGGTGAACACTGAAGCTTTCTTT.

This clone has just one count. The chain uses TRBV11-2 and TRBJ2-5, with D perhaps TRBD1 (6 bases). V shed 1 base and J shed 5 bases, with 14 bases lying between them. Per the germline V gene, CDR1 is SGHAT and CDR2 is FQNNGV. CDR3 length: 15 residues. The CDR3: CASSLGGTGSETQYF. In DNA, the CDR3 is TGTGCCAGCAGCTTAGGGGGTACAGGGTCCGAGACCCAGTACTTC.

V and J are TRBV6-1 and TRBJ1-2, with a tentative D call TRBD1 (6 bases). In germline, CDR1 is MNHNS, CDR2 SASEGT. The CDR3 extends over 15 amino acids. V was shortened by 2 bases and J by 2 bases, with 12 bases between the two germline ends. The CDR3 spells CASSELGRGNYGYTF. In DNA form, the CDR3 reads TGTGCCAGCAGTGAACTGGGCAGGGGAAACTATGGCTACACCTTC.

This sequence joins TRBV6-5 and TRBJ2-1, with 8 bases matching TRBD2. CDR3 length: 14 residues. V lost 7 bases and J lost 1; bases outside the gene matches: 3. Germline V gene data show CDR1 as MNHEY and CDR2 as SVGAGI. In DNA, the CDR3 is TGTGCCAGCACCTCGGGGGGGTCCTACAATGAGCAGTTCTTC. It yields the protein CASTSGGSYNEQFF.

The CDR3 spells CASSFSSGGAVDTQYF. CDR3 nucleotide sequence: TGTGCCAGCAGTTTCTCTAGCGGGGGGGCTGTAGATACGCAGTATTTT. V is TRBV28 and J is TRBJ2-3, with TRBD2 matching 12 bases. The CDR3 is made up of 16 amino acids. In germline, CDR1 is MDHEN, CDR2 SYDVKM. With V trimmed by 3 bases and J by 5 bases, 6 bases remained unmatched.

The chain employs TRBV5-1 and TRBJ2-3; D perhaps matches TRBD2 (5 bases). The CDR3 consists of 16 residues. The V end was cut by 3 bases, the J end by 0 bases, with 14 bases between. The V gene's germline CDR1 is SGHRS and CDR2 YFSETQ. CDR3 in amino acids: CASSSGTRTSTDTQYF. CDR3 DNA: TGCGCCAGCAGCTCGGGAACCAGAACGAGCACAGATACGCAGTATTTT.

The CDR3: CASSKPSGGSSTDTQYF. CDR3 bases: TGTGCCAGCAGTAAACCTAGCGGGGGGTCTAGCACAGATACGCAGTATTTT. This chain uses TRBV5-4 with TRBJ2-3; 11 bases are shared with TRBD2. Germline-derived CDR1 and CDR2 are SGHNT and YYREEE (reference sequence). This CDR3 has 17 residues. The V gene end was trimmed by 5 bases and the J gene end by 0 bases; junction bases not matched to a gene: 8.

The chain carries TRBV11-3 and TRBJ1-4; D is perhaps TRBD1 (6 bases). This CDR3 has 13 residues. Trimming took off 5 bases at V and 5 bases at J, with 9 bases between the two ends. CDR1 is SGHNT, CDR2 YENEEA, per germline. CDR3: CASSPQGNEKLFF. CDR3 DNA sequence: TGTGCCAGCAGCCCGCAGGGGAATGAAAAACTGTTTTTT.

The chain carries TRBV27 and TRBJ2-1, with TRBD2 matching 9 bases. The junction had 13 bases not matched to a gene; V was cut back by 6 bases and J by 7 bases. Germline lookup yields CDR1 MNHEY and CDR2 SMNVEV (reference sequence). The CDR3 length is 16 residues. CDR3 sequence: CASRLMGRGGRNEQFF. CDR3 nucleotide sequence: TGTGCCAGCAGACTCATGGGGCGGGGGGGCCGGAATGAGCAGTTCTTC.

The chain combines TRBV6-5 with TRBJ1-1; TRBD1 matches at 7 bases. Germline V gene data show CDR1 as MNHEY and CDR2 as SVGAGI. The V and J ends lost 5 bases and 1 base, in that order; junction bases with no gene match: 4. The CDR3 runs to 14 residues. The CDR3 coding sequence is TGTGCCAGCAGTCTACACAGGGGGAACACTGAAGCTTTCTTT. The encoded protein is CASSLHRGNTEAFF.

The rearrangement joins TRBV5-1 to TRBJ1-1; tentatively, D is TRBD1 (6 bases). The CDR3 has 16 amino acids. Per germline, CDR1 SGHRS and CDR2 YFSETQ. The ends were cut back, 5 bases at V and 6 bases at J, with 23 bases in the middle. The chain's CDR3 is CASRYHGGGGVAEAFF. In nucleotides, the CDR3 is TGCGCCAGCAGATACCACGGAGGGGGGGGCGTCGCTGAAGCTTTCTTT.

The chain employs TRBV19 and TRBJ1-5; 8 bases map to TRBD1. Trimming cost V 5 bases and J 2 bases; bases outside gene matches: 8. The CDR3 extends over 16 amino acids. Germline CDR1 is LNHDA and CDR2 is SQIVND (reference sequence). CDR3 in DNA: TGTGCCAGTAGTGCCGCAGGGGGCCGGGGCAATCAGCCCCAGCATTTT. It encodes CASSAAGGRGNQPQHF.

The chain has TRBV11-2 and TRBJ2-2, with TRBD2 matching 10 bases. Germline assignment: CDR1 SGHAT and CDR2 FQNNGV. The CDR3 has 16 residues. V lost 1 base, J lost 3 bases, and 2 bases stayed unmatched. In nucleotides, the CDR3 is TGTGCCAGCAGCTTAGGGACTAGCGGTTACACCGGGGAGCTGTTTTTT. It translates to CASSLGTSGYTGELFF.

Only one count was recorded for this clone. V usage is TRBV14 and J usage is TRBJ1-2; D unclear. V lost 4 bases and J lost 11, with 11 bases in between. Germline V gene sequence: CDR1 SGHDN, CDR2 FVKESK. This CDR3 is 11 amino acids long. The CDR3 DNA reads TGTGCCAGCAGCCTTGGTCCACATTACACCTTC. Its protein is CASSLGPHYTF.

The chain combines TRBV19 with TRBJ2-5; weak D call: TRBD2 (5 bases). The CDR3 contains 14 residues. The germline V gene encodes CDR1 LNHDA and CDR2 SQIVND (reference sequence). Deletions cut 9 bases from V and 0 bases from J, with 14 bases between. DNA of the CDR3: TGTGCCAGCAAGACTACCTTGTACCAAGAGACCCAGTACTTC. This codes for CASKTTLYQETQYF.